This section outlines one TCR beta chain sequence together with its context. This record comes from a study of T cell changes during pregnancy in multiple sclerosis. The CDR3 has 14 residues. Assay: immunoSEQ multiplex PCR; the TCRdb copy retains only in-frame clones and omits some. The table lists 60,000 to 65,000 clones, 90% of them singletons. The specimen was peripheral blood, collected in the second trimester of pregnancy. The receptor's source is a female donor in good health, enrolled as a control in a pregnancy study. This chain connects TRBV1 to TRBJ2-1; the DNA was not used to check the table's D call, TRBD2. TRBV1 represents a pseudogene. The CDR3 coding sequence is TGCACCAGGGGGACTAGCGGGAGATCGAATGAGCAGTTCTTC. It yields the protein CTRGTSGRSNEQFF.